The 14 T cell receptor beta chains below all came from one sample that was sequenced in a study of Ad26.COV2.S vaccination and SARS-CoV-2 variants (dated by TCRdb to about 2021). Library prep was done by the immunoSEQ multiplex PCR assay. What TCRdb holds here is the immuneACCESS table cut down to in-frame rearrangements. Part of the clones is not present; checked against another copy, under half of the missing clones reflect an unresolved V gene, and the others are unexplained. The sample has 330,000 or so clones on record, 90% of them singletons. The ten top clones hold approximately 5% of the sample. The sample's treatment or condition label is to be understood as: about 20 received Ad26.COV2.S at low or high dose, single or two shots; a few received placebo; per-sample allocation not given. For vaccine and placebo recipients, the sequenced repertoires came from samples collected on day 63 after the first injection.

The sample in question was peripheral blood, obtained in a trial of Ad26.COV2.S vaccine versus placebo. These receptors were collected from a person aged 18-60 years who received the Ad26.COV2.S COVID-19 vaccine or a placebo.

The chain links TRBV29-1 to TRBJ2-7, with 10 bases lining up with TRBD2. The CDR3 loop spans 13 amino acids. The ends lost 5 bases at V and 1 base at J; junction bases unmatched: 2. Germline V CDR1 and CDR2: SQVTM, ANQGSEA. This chain's CDR3 is CSVFSGGSYEQYF. CDR3 DNA sequence: TGCAGCGTTTTTAGCGGGGGGTCCTACGAGCAGTACTTC.

The V and J genes are TRBV7-2 and TRBJ2-5; D is perhaps TRBD1 or TRBD2 (6 bases each). Germline loops: CDR1 SGHTA, CDR2 FQGNSA. The germline V and J ends were trimmed by 5 bases and 2 bases, with 18 bases remaining between them. CDR3 length: 16 residues. For the CDR3, the DNA is TGTGCCAGCAGCCTTAGCGGAGGGGGAATACAAGAGACCCAGTACTTC. Translated, it gives CASSLSGGGIQETQYF.

The rearrangement links TRBV19 to TRBJ2-2, with D possibly being TRBD2 (5 bases). Germline lookup yields CDR1 LNHDA and CDR2 SQIVND (reference sequence). The CDR3 has 17 amino acids. V lost 1 base and J 0 bases, leaving 12 bases between the germline ends. Here the CDR3 reads CASSIGGFAANTGELFF. As DNA, the CDR3 is TGTGCCAGTAGTATAGGCGGGTTCGCAGCGAACACCGGGGAGCTGTTTTTT.

The gene calls are TRBV9 and TRBJ1-2, with unresolved D. V shed 3 bases and J shed 2 bases, with 17 bases lying between them. The CDR3 totals 16 residues. Germline V CDR1 and CDR2: SGDLS, YYNGEE. The DNA of the CDR3 is TGTGCCAGCAGCGGCGGACCGGGTTTCGACAACTATGGCTACACCTTC. Amino acid sequence: CASSGGPGFDNYGYTF.

The sample holds one count of this clone. At one boundary the junction diverges from the germline segment, which might be a read error. The chain links TRBV19 to TRBJ1-1; D possibly corresponds to TRBD1 (5 bases). Germline V lookup: CDR1 LNHDA, CDR2 SQIVND (reference sequence). The CDR3 spans 12 residues. This CDR3 reads CASNDRVTKAFF. The CDR3 nucleotides read TGTGCCAGTAACGACAGAGTCACTAAAGCTTTCTTT.

This clone was picked up one time. The J gene is TRBJ1-5, the V gene TRBV6-2 or TRBV6-3; D gene ambiguous. V lost 5 bases, J lost 0 bases, and 11 bases lay in between. Per germline, CDR1 MNHEY and CDR2 SVGEGT. CDR3 length: 15 amino acids. The CDR3 DNA is TGTGCCAGCAGTCCCGCCACCCATAGCAATCAGCCCCAGCATTTT. Translation gives CASSPATHSNQPQHF.

V is TRBV27 and J is TRBJ1-4, with D unresolved. Germline loops: CDR1 MNHEY, CDR2 SMNVEV (reference sequence). CDR3 length: 13 amino acids. Trimming removed 6 bases at V and 4 bases at J, with 9 bases between. This chain's CDR3 is CASSRPGNEKLFF. The CDR3 DNA is TGTGCCAGCAGCCGTCCGGGTAATGAAAAACTGTTTTTT.

V and J are TRBV7-3 and TRBJ1-2; no clear D. The length of the CDR3 is 14 residues. V was trimmed by 0 bases and J by 2 bases, leaving 7 bases between them. Germline CDR1 is SGHTA and CDR2 is FQGTGA. CDR3 region: CASSLTAQNYGYTF. The CDR3 bases are TGTGCCAGCAGCTTAACCGCTCAGAACTATGGCTACACCTTC.

The chain combines TRBV7-2 with TRBJ2-3; TRBD2 matches 12 bases. Germline CDR1 reads SGHTA; CDR2 reads FQGNSA. The CDR3 runs 14 residues. V lost 6 bases and J lost 11; bases outside the gene matches: 9. The DNA of the CDR3 is TGTGCCAGCAGAACTAGCGGGGGGCCACTGGGGCAGTATTTT. Its protein is CASRTSGGPLGQYF.

The sample holds a few counts of this clone. This specimen includes other DNA sequences encoding the same CDR3. V gene TRBV6-5 combines with J gene TRBJ1-2; D may be TRBD1 (6 bases). Germline assignment: CDR1 MNHEY and CDR2 SVGAGI. V was trimmed by 2 bases and J by 4 bases, leaving 8 bases between them. This CDR3 is built from 13 residues. CDR3 nucleotide sequence: TGTGCCAGCAGTTACCCACAGGGCTATGGCTACACCTTC. Translation: CASSYPQGYGYTF.

This sequence joins TRBV7-2 and TRBJ2-5; 9 nucleotides match TRBD2. After removal of 4 bases from V and 2 bases from J, the junction contained 5 bases not matched to a gene. The CDR3 has 15 amino acids. The germline V gene has CDR1 SGHTA and CDR2 FQGNSA. CDR3 sequence: CASSSAGGKQETQYF. For the CDR3, the DNA is TGTGCCAGCAGCTCCGCGGGAGGGAAGCAAGAGACCCAGTACTTC.

This chain connects TRBV27 to TRBJ1-1, with a possible D match to TRBD1 (6 bases). The CDR3 is 19 residues long. The germline V and J ends were trimmed by 3 bases and 1 base, with 24 bases remaining between them. Germline V gene lookup returns CDR1 MNHEY and CDR2 SMNVEV (reference sequence). CDR3 in DNA: TGTGCCAGCAGTTTGAGCCAGGAGGGGGAAGGGTTGAAGAACACTGAAGCTTTCTTT. It encodes CASSLSQEGEGLKNTEAFF.

J is TRBJ2-7 and V is TRBV11-2, with D possibly being TRBD1 (6 bases). CDR1 is SGHAT and CDR2 is FQNNGV in the germline V gene. V shed 5 bases and J shed 5 bases, with 10 bases lying between them. This CDR3 has 12 residues. CDR3 amino acids: CASSLTGHEQYF. The CDR3 nucleotides are TGTGCCAGCAGCCTAACAGGGCACGAGCAGTACTTC.

The chain has TRBV5-1 and TRBJ1-1; D is ambiguous. The CDR3 sequence is 15 residues long. Germline CDR1 is SGHRS and CDR2 is YFSETQ. V was cut by 0 bases and J by 0 bases, with 9 bases left in between. CDR3 nucleotide sequence: TGCGCCAGCAGCTTGGTTGTAGGGATGAACACTGAAGCTTTCTTT. Amino acid sequence: CASSLVVGMNTEAFF.